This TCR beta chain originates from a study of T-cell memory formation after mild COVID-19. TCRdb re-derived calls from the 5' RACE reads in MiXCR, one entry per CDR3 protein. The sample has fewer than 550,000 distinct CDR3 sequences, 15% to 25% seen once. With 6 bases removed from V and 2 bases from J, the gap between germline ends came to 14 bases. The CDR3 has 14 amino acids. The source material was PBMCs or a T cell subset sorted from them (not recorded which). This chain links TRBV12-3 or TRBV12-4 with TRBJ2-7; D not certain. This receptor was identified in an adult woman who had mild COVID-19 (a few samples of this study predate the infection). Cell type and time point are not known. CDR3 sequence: CASSLFGYTYEQYF. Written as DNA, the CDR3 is TGTGCCAGCAGCCTGTTCGGTTACACCTACGAGCAGTACTTC.